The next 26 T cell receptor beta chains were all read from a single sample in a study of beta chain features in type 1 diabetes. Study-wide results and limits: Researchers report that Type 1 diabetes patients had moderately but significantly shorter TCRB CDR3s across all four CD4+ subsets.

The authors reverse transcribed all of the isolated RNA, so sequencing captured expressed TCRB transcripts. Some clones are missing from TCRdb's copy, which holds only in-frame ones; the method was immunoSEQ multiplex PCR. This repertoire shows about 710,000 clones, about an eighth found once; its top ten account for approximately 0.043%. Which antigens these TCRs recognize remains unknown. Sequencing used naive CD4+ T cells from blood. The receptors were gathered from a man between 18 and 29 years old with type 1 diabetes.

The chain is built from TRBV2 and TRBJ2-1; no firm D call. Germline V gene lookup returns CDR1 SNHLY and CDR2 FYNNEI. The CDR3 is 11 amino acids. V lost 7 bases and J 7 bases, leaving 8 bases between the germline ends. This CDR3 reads CASNSANEQFF. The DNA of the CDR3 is TGTGCCAGCAATTCGGCGAATGAGCAGTTCTTC.

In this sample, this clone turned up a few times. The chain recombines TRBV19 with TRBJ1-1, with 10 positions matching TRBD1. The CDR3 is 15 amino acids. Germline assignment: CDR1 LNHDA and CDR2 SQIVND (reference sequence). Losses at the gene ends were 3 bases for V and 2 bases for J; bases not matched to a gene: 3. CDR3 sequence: CASSILTGGNTEAFF. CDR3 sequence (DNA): TGTGCCAGTAGTATCCTGACAGGGGGCAACACTGAAGCTTTCTTT.

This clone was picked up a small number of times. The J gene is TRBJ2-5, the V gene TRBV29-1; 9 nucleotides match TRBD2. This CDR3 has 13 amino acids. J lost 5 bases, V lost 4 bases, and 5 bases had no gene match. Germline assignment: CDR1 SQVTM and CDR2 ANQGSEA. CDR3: CSVVRREGETQYF. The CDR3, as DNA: TGCAGCGTTGTTCGGCGGGAGGGGGAGACCCAGTACTTC. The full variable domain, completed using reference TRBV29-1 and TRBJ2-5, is SAVISQKPSRDICQRGTSLTIQCQVDSQVTMMFWYRQQPGQSLTLIATANQGSEATYESGFVIDKFPISRPNLTFSTLTVSNMSPEDSSIYLCSVVRREGETQYFGPGTRLLVL.

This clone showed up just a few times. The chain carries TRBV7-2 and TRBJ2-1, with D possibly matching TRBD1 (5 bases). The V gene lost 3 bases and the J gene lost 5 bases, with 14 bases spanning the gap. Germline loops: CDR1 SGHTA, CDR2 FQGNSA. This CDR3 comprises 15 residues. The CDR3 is CASSLDRQSHNEQFF. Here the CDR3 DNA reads TGTGCCAGCAGCTTGGATCGACAGAGCCACAATGAGCAGTTCTTC.

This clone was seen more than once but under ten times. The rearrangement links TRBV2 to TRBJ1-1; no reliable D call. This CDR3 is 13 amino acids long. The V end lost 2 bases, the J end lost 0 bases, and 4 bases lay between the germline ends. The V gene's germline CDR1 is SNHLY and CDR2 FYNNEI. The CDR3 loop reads CASSELLNTEAFF. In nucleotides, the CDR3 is TGTGCCAGCAGTGAACTGTTGAACACTGAAGCTTTCTTT.

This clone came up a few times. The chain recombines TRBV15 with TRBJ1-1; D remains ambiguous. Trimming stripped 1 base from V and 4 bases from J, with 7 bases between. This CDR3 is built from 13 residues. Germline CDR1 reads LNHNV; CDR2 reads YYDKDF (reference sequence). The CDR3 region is CATSRAEGTEAFF. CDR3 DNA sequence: TGTGCCACCAGCAGAGCGGAGGGCACTGAAGCTTTCTTT.

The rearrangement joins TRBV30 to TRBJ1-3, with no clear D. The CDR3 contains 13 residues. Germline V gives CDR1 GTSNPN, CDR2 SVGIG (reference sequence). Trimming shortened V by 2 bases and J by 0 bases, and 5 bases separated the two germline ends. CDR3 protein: CAWSIYSGNTIYF. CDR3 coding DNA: TGTGCCTGGAGTATATACTCTGGAAACACCATATATTTT.

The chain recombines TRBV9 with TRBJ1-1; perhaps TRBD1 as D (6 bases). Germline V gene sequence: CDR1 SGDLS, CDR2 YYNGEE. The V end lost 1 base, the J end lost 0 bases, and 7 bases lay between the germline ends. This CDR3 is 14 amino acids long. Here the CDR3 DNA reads TGTGCCAGCAGCGTATGGACAGTGAACACTGAAGCTTTCTTT. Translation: CASSVWTVNTEAFF.

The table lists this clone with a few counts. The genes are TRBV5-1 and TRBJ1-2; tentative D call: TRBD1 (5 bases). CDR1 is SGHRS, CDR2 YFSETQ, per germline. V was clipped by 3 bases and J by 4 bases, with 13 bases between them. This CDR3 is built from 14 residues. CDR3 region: CASSSLRGGYGYTF. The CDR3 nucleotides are TGCGCCAGCAGCTCCCTGCGGGGCGGCTATGGCTACACCTTC.

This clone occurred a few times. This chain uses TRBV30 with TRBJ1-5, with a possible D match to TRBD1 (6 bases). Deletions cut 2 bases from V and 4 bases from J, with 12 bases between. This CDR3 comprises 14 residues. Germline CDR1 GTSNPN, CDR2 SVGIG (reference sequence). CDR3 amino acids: CAWSTEGDNQPQHF. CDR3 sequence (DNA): TGTGCCTGGAGTACAGAGGGGGATAATCAGCCCCAGCATTTT.

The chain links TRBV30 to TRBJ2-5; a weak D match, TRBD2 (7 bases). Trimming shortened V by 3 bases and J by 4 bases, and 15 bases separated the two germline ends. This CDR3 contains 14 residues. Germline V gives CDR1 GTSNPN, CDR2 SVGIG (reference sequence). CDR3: CAWRLGGAGETQYF. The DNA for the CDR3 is TGTGCCTGGAGGTTGGGGGGGGCCGGAGAGACCCAGTACTTC.

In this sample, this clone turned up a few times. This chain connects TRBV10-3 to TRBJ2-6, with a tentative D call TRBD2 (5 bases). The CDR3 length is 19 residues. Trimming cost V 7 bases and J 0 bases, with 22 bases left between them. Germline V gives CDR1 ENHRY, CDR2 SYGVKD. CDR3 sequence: CAITYRGKEADSGANVLTF. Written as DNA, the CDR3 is TGTGCCATCACTTATAGAGGGAAGGAGGCAGACTCTGGGGCCAACGTCCTGACTTTC.

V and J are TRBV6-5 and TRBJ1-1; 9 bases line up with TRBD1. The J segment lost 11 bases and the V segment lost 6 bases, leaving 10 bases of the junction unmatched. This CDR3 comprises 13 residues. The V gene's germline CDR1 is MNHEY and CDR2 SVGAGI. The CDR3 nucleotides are TGTGCCAGCAGCCCTCCGGGACAGGGACCCGCTTTCTTT. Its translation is CASSPPGQGPAFF.

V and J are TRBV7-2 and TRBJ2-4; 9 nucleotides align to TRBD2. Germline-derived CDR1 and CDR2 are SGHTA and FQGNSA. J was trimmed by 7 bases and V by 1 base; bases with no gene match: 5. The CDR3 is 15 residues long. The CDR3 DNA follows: TGTGCCAGCAGCTTAGTCGCGGGAGGGTTGAACATTCAGTACTTC. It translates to CASSLVAGGLNIQYF.

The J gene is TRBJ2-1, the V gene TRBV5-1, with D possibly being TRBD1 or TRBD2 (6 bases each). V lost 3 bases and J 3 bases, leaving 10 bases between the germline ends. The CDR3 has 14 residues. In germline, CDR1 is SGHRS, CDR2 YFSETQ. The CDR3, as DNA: TGCGCCAGCAGCTCGAGGGGGGACTACAATGAGCAGTTCTTC. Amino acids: CASSSRGDYNEQFF.

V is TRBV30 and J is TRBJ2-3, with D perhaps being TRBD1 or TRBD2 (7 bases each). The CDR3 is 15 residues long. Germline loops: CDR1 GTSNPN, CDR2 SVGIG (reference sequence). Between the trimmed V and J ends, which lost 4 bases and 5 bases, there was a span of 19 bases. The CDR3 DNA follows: TGTGCCTGGACCCTTGCAGGGGGGGGCAGAGATACGCAGTATTTT. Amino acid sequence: CAWTLAGGGRDTQYF.

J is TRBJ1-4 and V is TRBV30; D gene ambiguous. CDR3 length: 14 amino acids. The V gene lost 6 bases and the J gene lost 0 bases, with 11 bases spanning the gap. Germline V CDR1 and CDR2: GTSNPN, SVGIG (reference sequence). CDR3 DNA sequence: TGTGCCTGCCCCCAGGCATCAACTAATGAAAAACTGTTTTTT. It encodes CACPQASTNEKLFF.

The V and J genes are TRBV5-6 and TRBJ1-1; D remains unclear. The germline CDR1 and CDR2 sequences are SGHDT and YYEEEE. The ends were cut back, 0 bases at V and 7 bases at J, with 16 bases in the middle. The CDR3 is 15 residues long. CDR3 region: CASSLVLRAGIEAFF. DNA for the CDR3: TGTGCCAGCAGCTTGGTACTGCGGGCGGGGATTGAAGCTTTCTTT.

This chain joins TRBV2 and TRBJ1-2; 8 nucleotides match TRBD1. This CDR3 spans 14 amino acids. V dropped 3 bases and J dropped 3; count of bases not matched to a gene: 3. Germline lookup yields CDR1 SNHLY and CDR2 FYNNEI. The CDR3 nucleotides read TGTGCCAGCAGTGACAGGGGGCGATACTATGGCTACACCTTC. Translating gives CASSDRGRYYGYTF.

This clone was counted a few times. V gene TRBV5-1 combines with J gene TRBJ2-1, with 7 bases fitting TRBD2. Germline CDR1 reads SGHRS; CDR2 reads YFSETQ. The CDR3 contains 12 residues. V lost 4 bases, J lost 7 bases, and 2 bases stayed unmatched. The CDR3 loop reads CASSVSGNEQFF. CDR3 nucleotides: TGCGCCAGCAGCGTTAGCGGGAATGAGCAGTTCTTC.

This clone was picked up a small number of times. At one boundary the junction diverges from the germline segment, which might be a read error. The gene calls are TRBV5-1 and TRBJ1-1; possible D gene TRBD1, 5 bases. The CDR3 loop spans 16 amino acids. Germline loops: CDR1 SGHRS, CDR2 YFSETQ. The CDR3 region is CASSLAVGAVNTEAFF. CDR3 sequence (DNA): TGCGCCAGCAGCCTAGCGGTCGGGGCCGTGAATACTGAAGCTTTCTTT.

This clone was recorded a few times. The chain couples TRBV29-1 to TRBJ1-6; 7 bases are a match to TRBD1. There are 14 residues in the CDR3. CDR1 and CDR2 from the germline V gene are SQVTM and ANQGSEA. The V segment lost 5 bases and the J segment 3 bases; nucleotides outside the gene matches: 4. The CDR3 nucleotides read TGCAGCGTTAGACAGGGATACTATAATTCACCCCTCCACTTT. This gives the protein CSVRQGYYNSPLHF.

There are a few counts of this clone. CDR3 coding DNA: TGTGCCAGCAGCTTAGCGGGGGCGGGCACTGAAGCTTTCTTT. Translated, it gives CASSLAGAGTEAFF. This chain connects TRBV27 to TRBJ1-1, with D possibly TRBD1 on 6 matching bases. The V end was cut by 6 bases, the J end by 4 bases, with 15 bases between. The CDR3 length is 14 residues. CDR1 MNHEY and CDR2 SMNVEV come from the germline V gene (reference sequence).

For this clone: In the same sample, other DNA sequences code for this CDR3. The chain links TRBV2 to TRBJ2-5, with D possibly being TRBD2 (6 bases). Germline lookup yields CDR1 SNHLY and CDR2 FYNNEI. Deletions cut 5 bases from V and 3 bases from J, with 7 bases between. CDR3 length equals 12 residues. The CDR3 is CASSRREETQYF. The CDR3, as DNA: TGTGCCAGCAGTAGGAGGGAAGAGACCCAGTACTTC.

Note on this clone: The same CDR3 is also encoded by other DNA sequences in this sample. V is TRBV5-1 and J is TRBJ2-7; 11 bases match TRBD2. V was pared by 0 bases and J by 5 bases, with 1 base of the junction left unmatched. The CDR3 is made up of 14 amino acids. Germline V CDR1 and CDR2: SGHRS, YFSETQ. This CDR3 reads CASSLALAGDEQYF. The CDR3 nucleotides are TGCGCCAGCAGCTTGGCACTAGCGGGAGACGAGCAGTACTTC.

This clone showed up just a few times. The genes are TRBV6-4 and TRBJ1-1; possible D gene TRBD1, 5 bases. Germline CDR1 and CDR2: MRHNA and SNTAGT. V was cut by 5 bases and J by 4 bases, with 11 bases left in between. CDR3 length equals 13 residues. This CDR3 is CASSSVGGTEAFF. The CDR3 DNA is TGTGCCAGCAGTTCCGTTGGGGGCACTGAAGCTTTCTTT.